The clone carrying this T cell receptor (beta chain) was seen only a few times. Original analysis: Estimation of nucleated cell counts relied on the amplification of reference gene primers. Generated by immunoSEQ multiplex PCR, the TCRdb table keeps only in-frame clones and is missing some. The DNA gave D and trimming, while V, J and clone size come from that table. Seen here are around 250,000 clones, around 81% observed once, and the top ten hold 4.4%. The CDR3 extends over 15 amino acids. CDR1 and CDR2 from the germline V gene are SGHTS and YDEGEE. J lost 3 bases, V lost 0 bases, and 3 bases had no gene match. The sample comes from a study of blood T cell repertoires in COVID-19. Study background: Specimens from acute and convalescent COVID-19 originated in the United States, Italy and Spain. PBMCs, B-cell-depleted T cells, or T cells provided the cDNA or gDNA that made up the material.

What was sequenced was peripheral blood. The V gene is TRBV5-8, the J gene TRBJ2-7; 10 nucleotides line up with TRBD1. This clonotype was obtained from a man in his fifties or sixties with active or convalescent COVID-19. The CDR3 sequence is CASSLEGQGNYEQYF. CDR3 in DNA: TGTGCCAGCAGCTTGGAGGGACAGGGGAACTACGAGCAGTACTTC.